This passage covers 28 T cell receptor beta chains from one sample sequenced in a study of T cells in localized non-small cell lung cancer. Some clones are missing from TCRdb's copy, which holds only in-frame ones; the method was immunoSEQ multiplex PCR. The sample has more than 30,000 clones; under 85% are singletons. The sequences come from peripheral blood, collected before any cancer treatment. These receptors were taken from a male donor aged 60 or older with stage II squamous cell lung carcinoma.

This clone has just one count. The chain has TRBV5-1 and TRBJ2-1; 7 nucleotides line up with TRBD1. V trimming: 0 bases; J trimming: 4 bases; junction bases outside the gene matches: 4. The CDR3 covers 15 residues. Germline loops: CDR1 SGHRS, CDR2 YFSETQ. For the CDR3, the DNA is TGCGCCAGCAGCTTGGAGGGGACAGAATACAATGAGCAGTTCTTC. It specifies CASSLEGTEYNEQFF.

The chain's CDR3 is CASSIRENTEAFF. The CDR3 region has the DNA TGTGCCAGTAGTATAAGGGAGAACACTGAAGCTTTCTTT. The chain carries TRBV19 and TRBJ1-1, with unresolved D. Germline CDR1 and CDR2: LNHDA and SQIVND (reference sequence). This CDR3 has 13 residues. V lost 2 bases to trimming and J lost 1 base, with 5 bases between them.

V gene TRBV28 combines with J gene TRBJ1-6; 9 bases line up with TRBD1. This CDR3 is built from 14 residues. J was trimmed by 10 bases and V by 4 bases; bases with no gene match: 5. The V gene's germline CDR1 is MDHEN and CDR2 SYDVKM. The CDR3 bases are TGTGCCAGCAGTTCAAGGACAGGGGAATCACCCCTCCACTTT. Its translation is CASSSRTGESPLHF.

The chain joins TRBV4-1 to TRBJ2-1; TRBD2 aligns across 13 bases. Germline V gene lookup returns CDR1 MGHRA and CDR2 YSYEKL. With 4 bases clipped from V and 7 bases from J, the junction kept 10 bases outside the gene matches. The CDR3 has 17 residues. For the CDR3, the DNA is TGCGCCAGCAGCCGAGAGAGGACTAGCGGGAGCAGGAATGAGCAGTTCTTC. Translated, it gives CASSRERTSGSRNEQFF.

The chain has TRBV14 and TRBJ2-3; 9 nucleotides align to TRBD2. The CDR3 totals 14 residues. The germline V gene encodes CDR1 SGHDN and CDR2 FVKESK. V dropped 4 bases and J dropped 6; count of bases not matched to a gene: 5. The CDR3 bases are TGTGCCAGCAGCCCCGGACTAGCGACCGATACGCAGTATTTT. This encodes CASSPGLATDTQYF.

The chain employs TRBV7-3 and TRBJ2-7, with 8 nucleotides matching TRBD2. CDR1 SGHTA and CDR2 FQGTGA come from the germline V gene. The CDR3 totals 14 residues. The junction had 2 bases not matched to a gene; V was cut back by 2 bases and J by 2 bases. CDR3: CASSLAGGTYEQYF. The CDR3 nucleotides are TGTGCCAGCAGCTTAGCGGGGGGAACCTACGAGCAGTACTTC. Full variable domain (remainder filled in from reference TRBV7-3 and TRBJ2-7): GAGVSQTPSNKVTEKGKYVELRCDPISGHTALYWYRQSLGQGPEFLIYFQGTGAADDSGLPNDRFFAVRPEGSVSTLKIQRTERGDSAVYLCASSLAGGTYEQYFGPGTRLTVT.

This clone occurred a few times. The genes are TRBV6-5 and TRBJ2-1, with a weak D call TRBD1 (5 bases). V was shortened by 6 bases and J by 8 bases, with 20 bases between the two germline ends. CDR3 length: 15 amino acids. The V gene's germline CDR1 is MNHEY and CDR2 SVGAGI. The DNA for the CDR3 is TGTGCCAGCAGCAAAGACAGAAACCGGAACCATGAGCAGTTCTTC. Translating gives CASSKDRNRNHEQFF.

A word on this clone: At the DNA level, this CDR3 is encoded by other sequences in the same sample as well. CDR3 amino acids: CASSRTGGTSGANVLTF. The CDR3 DNA is TGCGCCAGCAGCCGGACAGGTGGTACCTCTGGGGCCAACGTCCTGACTTTC. The V and J genes are TRBV5-1 and TRBJ2-6; 7 bases align to TRBD1. The junction had 7 bases not matched to a gene; V was cut back by 4 bases and J by 0 bases. CDR3 length: 17 amino acids. CDR1 SGHRS and CDR2 YFSETQ come from the germline V gene.

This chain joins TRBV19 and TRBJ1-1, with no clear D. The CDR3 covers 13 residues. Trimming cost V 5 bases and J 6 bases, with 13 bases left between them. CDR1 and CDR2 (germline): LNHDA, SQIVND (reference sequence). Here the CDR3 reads CASSAKLRSEAFF. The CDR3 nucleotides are TGTGCCAGTAGTGCCAAATTAAGGTCTGAAGCTTTCTTT.

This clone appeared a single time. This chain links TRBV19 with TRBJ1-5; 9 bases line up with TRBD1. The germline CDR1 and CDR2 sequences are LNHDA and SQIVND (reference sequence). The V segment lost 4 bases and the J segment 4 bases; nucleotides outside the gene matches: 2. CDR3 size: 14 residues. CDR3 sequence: CASSRGTGNQPQHF. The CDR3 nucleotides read TGTGCCAGTAGTAGAGGGACAGGGAATCAGCCCCAGCATTTT.

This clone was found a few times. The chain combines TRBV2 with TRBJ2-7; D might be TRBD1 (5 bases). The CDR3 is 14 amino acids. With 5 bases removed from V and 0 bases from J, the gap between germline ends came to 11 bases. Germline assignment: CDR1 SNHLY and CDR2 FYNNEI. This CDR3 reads CASSPNRPSYEQYF. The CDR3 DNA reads TGTGCCAGCAGTCCGAACAGGCCCTCCTACGAGCAGTACTTC.

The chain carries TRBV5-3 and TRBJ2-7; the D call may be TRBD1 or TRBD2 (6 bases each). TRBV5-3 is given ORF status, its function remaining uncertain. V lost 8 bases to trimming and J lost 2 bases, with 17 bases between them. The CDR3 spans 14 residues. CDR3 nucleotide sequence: TGTGCCAGCAGGAGTAGGAGGGGGGCCTACGAGCAGTACTTC. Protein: CASRSRRGAYEQYF.

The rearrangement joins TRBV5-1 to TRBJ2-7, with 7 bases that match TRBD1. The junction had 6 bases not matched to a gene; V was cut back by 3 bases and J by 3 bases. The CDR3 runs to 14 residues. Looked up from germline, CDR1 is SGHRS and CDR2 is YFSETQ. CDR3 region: CASSSRDSDYEQYF. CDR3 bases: TGCGCCAGCAGCTCGAGGGACAGCGACTACGAGCAGTACTTC.

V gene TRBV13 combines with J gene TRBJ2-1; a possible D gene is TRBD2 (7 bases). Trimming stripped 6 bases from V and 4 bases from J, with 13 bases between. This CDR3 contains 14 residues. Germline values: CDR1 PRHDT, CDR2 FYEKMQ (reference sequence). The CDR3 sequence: CASRGGGAYNEQFF. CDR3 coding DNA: TGTGCCAGCAGGGGAGGGGGGGCGTACAATGAGCAGTTCTTC.

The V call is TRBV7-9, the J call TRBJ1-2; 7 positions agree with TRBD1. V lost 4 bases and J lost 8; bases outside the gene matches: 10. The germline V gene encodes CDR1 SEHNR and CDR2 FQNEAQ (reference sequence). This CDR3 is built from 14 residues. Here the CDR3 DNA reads TGTGCCAGCAGCTACCCAGACAGGGAGGGAGGCTACACCTTC. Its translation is CASSYPDREGGYTF.

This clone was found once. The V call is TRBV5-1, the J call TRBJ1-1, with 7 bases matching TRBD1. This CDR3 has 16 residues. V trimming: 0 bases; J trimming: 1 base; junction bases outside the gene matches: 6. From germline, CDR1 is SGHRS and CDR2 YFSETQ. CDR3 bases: TGCGCCAGCAGCTTGGAGGGGGCAGTGGGGAACACTGAAGCTTTCTTT. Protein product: CASSLEGAVGNTEAFF.

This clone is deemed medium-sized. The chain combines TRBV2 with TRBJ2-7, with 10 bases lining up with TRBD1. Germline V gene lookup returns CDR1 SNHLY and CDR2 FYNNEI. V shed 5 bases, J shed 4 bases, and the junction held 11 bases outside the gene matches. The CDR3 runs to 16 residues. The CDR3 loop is CASSPLGTGVLYEQYF. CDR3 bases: TGTGCCAGCAGTCCCTTGGGGACAGGGGTTTTGTACGAGCAGTACTTC.

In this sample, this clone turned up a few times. The CDR3 loop reads CASRIEGGYTF. DNA for the CDR3: TGTGCCAGTAGGATTGAAGGAGGCTACACCTTC. The rearrangement joins TRBV19 to TRBJ1-2; D is ambiguous. The germline gives CDR1 LNHDA, CDR2 SQIVND (reference sequence). CDR3 length: 11 amino acids. V lost 6 bases and J 8 bases, leaving 10 bases between the germline ends.

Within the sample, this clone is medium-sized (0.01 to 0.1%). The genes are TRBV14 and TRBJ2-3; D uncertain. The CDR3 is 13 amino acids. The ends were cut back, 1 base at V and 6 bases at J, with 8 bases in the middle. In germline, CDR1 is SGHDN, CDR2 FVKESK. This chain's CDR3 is CASSQVGADTQYF. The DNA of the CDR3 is TGTGCCAGCAGCCAAGTGGGCGCGGATACGCAGTATTTT.

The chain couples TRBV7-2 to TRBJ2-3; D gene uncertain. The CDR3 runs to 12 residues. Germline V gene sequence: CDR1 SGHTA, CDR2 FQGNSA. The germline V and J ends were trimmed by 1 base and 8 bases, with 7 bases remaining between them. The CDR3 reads CASSLVSGTQYF. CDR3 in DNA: TGTGCCAGCAGCTTAGTATCCGGTACGCAGTATTTT.

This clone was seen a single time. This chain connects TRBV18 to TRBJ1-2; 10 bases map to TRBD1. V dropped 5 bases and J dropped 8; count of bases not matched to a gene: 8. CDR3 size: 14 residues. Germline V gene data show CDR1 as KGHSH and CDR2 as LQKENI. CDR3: CASSIQGQGSGYTF. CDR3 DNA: TGTGCCAGCTCAATCCAGGGACAGGGGAGCGGCTACACCTTC.

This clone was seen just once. The CDR3: CASSVDQGRTGYTF. The DNA for the CDR3 is TGTGCCAGCAGCGTAGATCAGGGAAGGACAGGCTACACCTTC. The chain recombines TRBV9 with TRBJ1-2, with D tentatively TRBD1 (5 bases). Germline V CDR1 and CDR2: SGDLS, YYNGEE. Deletions cut 0 bases from V and 8 bases from J, with 14 bases between. CDR3 size: 14 residues. Full variable domain (missing parts from reference TRBV9 and TRBJ1-2): DSGVTQTPKHLITATGQRVTLRCSPRSGDLSVYWYQQSLDQGLQFLIQYYNGEERAKGNILERFSAQQFPDLHSELNLSSLELGDSALYFCASSVDQGRTGYTFGSGTRLTVV.

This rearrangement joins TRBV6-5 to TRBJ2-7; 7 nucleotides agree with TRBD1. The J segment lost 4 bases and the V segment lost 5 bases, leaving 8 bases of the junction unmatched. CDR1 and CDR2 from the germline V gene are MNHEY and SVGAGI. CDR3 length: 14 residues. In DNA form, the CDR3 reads TGTGCCAGCAGTATCCTGACAGGGATTTACGAGCAGTACTTC. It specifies CASSILTGIYEQYF.

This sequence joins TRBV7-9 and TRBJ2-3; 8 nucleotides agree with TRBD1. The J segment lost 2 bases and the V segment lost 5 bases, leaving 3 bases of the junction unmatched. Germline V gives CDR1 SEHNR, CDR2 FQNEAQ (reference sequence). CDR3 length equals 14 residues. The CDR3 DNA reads TGTGCCAGCAGCCAGGACAGGGACACAGATACGCAGTATTTT. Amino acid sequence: CASSQDRDTDTQYF.

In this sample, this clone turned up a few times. For the CDR3, the DNA is TGCGCCAGCAGCCCCTCGGGACAGGGTGGTTTTGCCAAAAACATTCAGTACTTC. It encodes CASSPSGQGGFAKNIQYF. The rearrangement joins TRBV4-1 to TRBJ2-4, with 9 positions matching TRBD1. V was pared by 4 bases and J by 1 base, with 11 bases of the junction left unmatched. The CDR3 loop spans 18 amino acids. Germline V gene data show CDR1 as MGHRA and CDR2 as YSYEKL.

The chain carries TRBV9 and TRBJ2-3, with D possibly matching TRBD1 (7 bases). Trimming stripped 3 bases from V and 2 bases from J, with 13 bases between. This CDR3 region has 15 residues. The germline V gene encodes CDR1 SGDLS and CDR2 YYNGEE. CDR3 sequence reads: CASSAGGRNTDTQYF. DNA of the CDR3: TGTGCCAGCAGCGCAGGGGGGCGGAACACAGATACGCAGTATTTT. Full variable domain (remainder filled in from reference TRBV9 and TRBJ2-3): DSGVTQTPKHLITATGQRVTLRCSPRSGDLSVYWYQQSLDQGLQFLIQYYNGEERAKGNILERFSAQQFPDLHSELNLSSLELGDSALYFCASSAGGRNTDTQYFGPGTRLTVL.

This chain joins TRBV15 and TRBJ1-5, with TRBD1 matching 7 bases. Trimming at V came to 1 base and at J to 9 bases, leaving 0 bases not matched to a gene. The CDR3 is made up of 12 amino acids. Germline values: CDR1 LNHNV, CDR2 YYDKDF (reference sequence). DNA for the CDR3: TGTGCCACCAGCAGAGCAGGGGGGCCCCAGCATTTT. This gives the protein CATSRAGGPQHF.

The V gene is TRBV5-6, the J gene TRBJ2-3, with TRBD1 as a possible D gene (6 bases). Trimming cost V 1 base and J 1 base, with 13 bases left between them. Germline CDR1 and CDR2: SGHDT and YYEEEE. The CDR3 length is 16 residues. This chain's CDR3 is CASSLLGASGTDTQYF. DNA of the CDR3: TGTGCCAGCAGCTTGTTGGGGGCGTCTGGCACAGATACGCAGTATTTT. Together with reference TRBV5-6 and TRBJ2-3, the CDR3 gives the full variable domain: DAGVTQSPTHLIKTRGQQVTLRCSPKSGHDTVSWYQQALGQGPQFIFQYYEEEERQRGNFPDRFSGHQFPNYSSELNVNALLLGDSALYLCASSLLGASGTDTQYFGPGTRLTVL.